Listed here is a single TCR beta chain. Its antigen specificity is not known. Base qualities are not provided; no much larger clone lies one nucleotide away. This specimen belongs to a study of identifying expanded T cells in peripheral blood (dated by TCRdb to about 2019). Regarding the research as a whole: Separate aliquots of the same genomic DNA pool were sequenced to produce technical replicates, and four replicates were compared in pairs. The paper as a whole reports these results and caveats: The authors expected biological variance in healthy repertoires might increase further over much longer intervals such as months to years. The binomial model flagged 0.9 to 1.5 differentially abundant clones between technical replicates but around 15 over around 2 weeks and 19 to 20 over approximately 4 weeks. The beta-binomial model significantly reduced the number of clones called differentially abundant and the false-positive rate across all healthy-donor time intervals. Across all healthy donors, variance in clone template counts between approximately two-week samples was found to increase significantly with total template count.

TCRbeta CDR3 regions were profiled with the immunoSEQ Assay using bias-controlled multiplex PCR amplification of genomic DNA. The study's processing was this. To quantify the absolute abundance of each unique TCRbeta CDR3 region, the sequences were collapsed and filtered. Differential abundance was assessed using a binomial (Fisher-equivalent) model and a beta-binomial model in which time-dependent variance fitted from healthy donors was added. Clones with fewer than 5 combined templates were removed, and a clone was called differentially abundant if the clone's Benjamini-Hochberg FDR was below 0.01. In the beta-binomial model, variance was expressed as a function of the total template count across the two samples, in the form v = (b*log(k)+a)^2. The clones in this table, taken by TCRdb from immuneACCESS, are in-frame only. Not every clone is retained; where verified, under half of the shortfall comes from an unresolved V gene, and the cause of the rest is unknown. V, J and clone size were drawn from that table, and D and trimming were deduced from the DNA. The sample table lists around 66,000 clones, more than 75% of them with a count of one. The ten largest make up roughly 4.5% of the sample.

During the collection period, no infections or other immune events were recorded for the healthy donors. To calibrate time-dependent variance in a beta-binomial model of T-cell clone differential abundance, blood repertoires from healthy donors were used as a training cohort. The training cohort was composed of roughly 10 healthy donors, 3 female and 7 male. Donor ages ranged from about 25 to 70 years, with an average of 43 years. Obtained from a commercial supplier, whole blood was collected from each healthy donor at three time points set two to three weeks apart. Genomic DNA was extracted from unsorted whole blood for immunosequencing. Sequenced input: blood. The TCR sequence derives from a person aged 18 to 70 in good health.

The DNA sequence is given as TGTGCCAGCAGCGACCGGGTCGACAGGCAGTACTTC. Its protein is CASSDRVDRQYF. The sequence links TRBV7-9 to TRBJ2-7, with TRBD1 as a weak D call on 5 bases. The V and J ends are trimmed by 5 bases and 9 bases, leaving 14 bases between them. CDR1 and CDR2, looked up from the germline V gene (reference sequence), are SEHNR and FQNEAQ. CDR3 length: 12 amino acids, cysteine to phenylalanine. Here the CDR3 DNA is all that survives: 36 bases in frame from base 1.